Following are 21 T cell receptor beta chains from one sample sequenced in a study of cytomegalovirus exposure and HLA in healthy donors. Both 60 Vbeta primers and 13 Jbeta primers went into the PCR. Clones were sequenced by immunoSEQ multiplex PCR, and TCRdb holds only the in-frame ones, with some missing. Recorded for this sample: around 70,000 clones. Sequencing input: PBMCs. The receptors were gathered from a female donor in good health and CMV-seropositive.

J is TRBJ1-1 and V is TRBV30; 8 nucleotides agree with TRBD1. V dropped 4 bases and J dropped 2; count of bases not matched to a gene: 6. The CDR3 consists of 14 residues. Germline-derived CDR1 and CDR2 are GTSNPN and SVGIG (reference sequence). This chain's CDR3 is CAWNLQGANTEAFF. For the CDR3, the DNA is TGTGCCTGGAACCTGCAGGGGGCAAACACTGAAGCTTTCTTT.

This chain uses TRBV29-1 with TRBJ1-4; 7 bases fit TRBD1. Germline trimming cut 4 bases from V and 8 bases from J; bases unmatched to any gene: 7. The CDR3 is 13 residues long. The germline V gene encodes CDR1 SQVTM and CDR2 ANQGSEA. The CDR3 DNA sequence: TGCAGCGTTGGACAGGGCCTTGAGGAAAAACTGTTTTTT. This gives the protein CSVGQGLEEKLFF.

The chain links TRBV19 to TRBJ2-2, with D unclear. The germline V gene encodes CDR1 LNHDA and CDR2 SQIVND (reference sequence). The V gene lost 3 bases and the J gene lost 4 bases, with 12 bases spanning the gap. This CDR3 comprises 15 residues. CDR3 sequence (DNA): TGTGCCAGTAGTATTTTGGCTAGAAGCACCGGGGAGCTGTTTTTT. This codes for CASSILARSTGELFF.

The gene calls are TRBV18 and TRBJ2-5; D uncertain. The ends were cut back, 3 bases at V and 3 bases at J, with 8 bases in the middle. Germline CDR1 and CDR2: KGHSH and LQKENI. This CDR3 is built from 13 residues. The CDR3: CASSPIQKETQYF. The CDR3 coding sequence is TGTGCCAGCTCACCGATACAGAAAGAGACCCAGTACTTC.

This chain uses TRBV29-1 with TRBJ1-1; 7 bases are shared with TRBD1. The V gene's germline CDR1 is SQVTM and CDR2 ANQGSEA. The CDR3 has 16 amino acids. The V and J ends lost 1 base and 5 bases, in that order; junction bases with no gene match: 13. The CDR3 coding sequence is TGCAGCGTTGAAGCTTCCTTCGGGACAGTAGGTACTGAAGCTTTCTTT. It encodes CSVEASFGTVGTEAFF.

This chain joins TRBV5-1 and TRBJ1-1; D is perhaps TRBD1 (6 bases). CDR1 is SGHRS and CDR2 is YFSETQ in the germline V gene. This CDR3 has 16 residues. V lost 2 bases, J lost 0 bases, and 14 bases lay in between. The CDR3 DNA follows: TGCGCCAGCAGCTTAAGACAGGTTGGTTTGAACACTGAAGCTTTCTTT. Translation: CASSLRQVGLNTEAFF.

The chain couples TRBV6-4 to TRBJ2-2, with D maybe TRBD2 (6 bases). The CDR3 runs 17 residues. Germline assignment: CDR1 MRHNA and CDR2 SNTAGT. V dropped 4 bases and J dropped 3 bases, with 18 bases sitting between them. CDR3 coding DNA: TGTGCCAGCAGTGCGGGGGTTATGAGGGACTACACCGGGGAGCTGTTTTTT. Its translation: CASSAGVMRDYTGELFF.

The gene calls are TRBV29-1 and TRBJ2-5, with D possibly TRBD1 on 6 matching bases. Deletions cut 5 bases from V and 1 base from J, with 14 bases between. From germline, CDR1 is SQVTM and CDR2 ANQGSEA. The CDR3 length is 14 residues. As DNA, the CDR3 is TGCAGCGTTCGGTCTCAGGGGATCCAAGAGACCCAGTACTTC. This encodes CSVRSQGIQETQYF.

The genes are TRBV7-8 and TRBJ1-4; maybe TRBD1 (6 bases). Germline V gene data show CDR1 as SGHVS and CDR2 as FQNEAQ. The CDR3 runs 15 residues. Trimming took 4 bases from V and 14 from J, leaving 23 bases between them. The CDR3 coding sequence is TGTGCCAGCAGCTCCACCGGGACAACCATGCAGCGTCTGTTTTTT. Its protein is CASSSTGTTMQRLFF. Full variable domain (remainder filled in from reference TRBV7-8 and TRBJ1-4): GAGVSQSPRYKVAKRGQDVALRCDPISGHVSLFWYQQALGQGPEFLTYFQNEAQLDKSGLPSDRFFAERPEGSVSTLKIQRTQQEDSAVYLCASSSTGTTMQRLFFGSGTQLSVL.

The CDR3 here is CASSWERGNEKLFF. CDR3 bases: TGTGCCAGCAGTTGGGAAAGGGGAAATGAAAAACTGTTTTTT. The chain recombines TRBV27 with TRBJ1-4; perhaps TRBD1 as D (5 bases). Per the germline V gene, CDR1 is MNHEY and CDR2 is SMNVEV (reference sequence). V lost 4 bases, J lost 5 bases, and 11 bases lay in between. This CDR3 has 14 amino acids.

V gene TRBV6-5 combines with J gene TRBJ2-7; 12 bases match TRBD2. J lost 4 bases, V lost 2 bases, and 3 bases had no gene match. Looked up from germline, CDR1 is MNHEY and CDR2 is SVGAGI. The CDR3 is made up of 15 amino acids. The CDR3 loop is CASSYGLAGSYEQYF. The CDR3 coding sequence is TGTGCCAGCAGTTACGGACTAGCGGGAAGTTACGAGCAGTACTTC.

V gene TRBV6-1 combines with J gene TRBJ2-3; TRBD2 agrees at 10 bases. The CDR3 covers 17 residues. Germline V gene sequence: CDR1 MNHNS, CDR2 SASEGT. V lost 1 base, J lost 3 bases, and 7 bases stayed unmatched. The CDR3 reads CASSEVSSSGGTDTQYF. The CDR3, as DNA: TGTGCCAGCAGTGAAGTCTCGTCTAGCGGGGGTACAGATACGCAGTATTTT.

This chain links TRBV6-6 with TRBJ2-7, with D tentatively TRBD1 (5 bases). The CDR3 runs 15 residues. Germline V lookup: CDR1 MNHNY, CDR2 SVGAGI (reference sequence). V was pared by 0 bases and J by 2 bases, with 11 bases between. CDR3 residues: CASSYSVQATYEQYF. DNA for the CDR3: TGTGCCAGCAGTTACTCCGTACAGGCTACCTACGAGCAGTACTTC.

The V and J genes are TRBV7-2 and TRBJ2-1; D is unresolved. The V and J ends lost 5 bases and 3 bases respectively, with 8 bases between them. The germline gives CDR1 SGHTA, CDR2 FQGNSA. This CDR3 is built from 13 residues. CDR3 protein: CASSPEHYNEQFF. DNA for the CDR3: TGTGCCAGCAGCCCCGAACACTACAATGAGCAGTTCTTC.

For this clone: One end of the junction fails to match germline, which may point to a read error. The chain combines TRBV19 with TRBJ1-5; D unresolved. CDR3 length: 14 amino acids. The germline V gene encodes CDR1 LNHDA and CDR2 SQIVND (reference sequence). CDR3 nucleotide sequence: TGTGCCAGTAGTGTAGACGGACTAGATCAGCCCCAGCATTTT. Amino acid sequence: CASSVDGLDQPQHF.

This chain uses TRBV27 with TRBJ1-3, with D perhaps TRBD1 (6 bases). The V end was cut by 5 bases, the J end by 2 bases, with 13 bases between. This CDR3 comprises 15 residues. In germline, CDR1 is MNHEY, CDR2 SMNVEV (reference sequence). The CDR3: CASSPGGPAGNTIYF. The CDR3 coding sequence is TGTGCCAGCAGTCCCGGGGGGCCCGCTGGAAACACCATATATTTT.

This chain connects TRBV27 to TRBJ2-1, with 8 bases aligning to TRBD1. Germline V lookup: CDR1 MNHEY, CDR2 SMNVEV (reference sequence). Losses at the gene ends were 3 bases for V and 6 bases for J; bases not matched to a gene: 1. CDR3 length: 13 residues. The CDR3 DNA reads TGTGCCAGCAGTTTGGGGACAGGCAATGAGCAGTTCTTC. As protein: CASSLGTGNEQFF.

The chain is built from TRBV6-5 and TRBJ1-1, with 7 bases aligning to TRBD1. The J segment lost 3 bases and the V segment lost 4 bases, leaving 8 bases of the junction unmatched. The CDR3 is made up of 15 amino acids. Germline-derived CDR1 and CDR2 are MNHEY and SVGAGI. The CDR3 DNA reads as TGTGCCAGCAGTTGGGAGACAGGGACCCACACTGAAGCTTTCTTT. It is translated as CASSWETGTHTEAFF.

The chain joins TRBV7-9 to TRBJ1-5; D not resolved. Germline CDR1 and CDR2: SEHNR and FQNEAQ (reference sequence). The CDR3 is 14 residues long. Trimming took off 5 bases at V and 3 bases at J, with 11 bases between the two ends. The CDR3 loop is CASSQSTANQPQHF. CDR3 nucleotides: TGTGCCAGCAGCCAAAGCACAGCCAATCAGCCCCAGCATTTT.

The chain uses TRBV2 and TRBJ2-7, with 7 bases that match TRBD1. V gave up 7 bases and J gave up 2 bases; unmatched junction bases: 8. Germline CDR1 reads SNHLY; CDR2 reads FYNNEI. The CDR3 covers 14 residues. As DNA, the CDR3 is TGTGCCAGCACTAAACGGGACAGAGCCTACGAGCAGTACTTC. Residues: CASTKRDRAYEQYF.

This chain uses TRBV5-6 with TRBJ1-2, with 8 bases that match TRBD1. V shed 0 bases and J 5 bases; nucleotides not matched to a gene: 9. The CDR3 is made up of 16 amino acids. Germline V lookup: CDR1 SGHDT, CDR2 YYEEEE. The CDR3 sequence is CASSLAGGSMWYGYTF. The CDR3 DNA reads TGTGCCAGCAGCTTGGCAGGGGGCTCCATGTGGTATGGCTACACCTTC.